This T cell receptor beta chain was recovered during a study of OX40 agonist ivuxolimab in advanced cancers. Study-level information: Ivuxolimab, an antibody that agonizes OX40 (CD134), was administered to the patients.

The V segment lost 1 base and the J segment 2 bases; nucleotides outside the gene matches: 5. Germline V gene data show CDR1 as MNHNS and CDR2 as SASEGT. The CDR3 length is 16 residues. Assay: immunoSEQ multiplex PCR; the TCRdb copy retains only in-frame clones and omits some. The table shows around 20,000 clones, with about 80% occurring only once. Study-wide points: Clonal expansion from baseline to week 6 occurred in both CD4+ and CD8+ T cells. Expanded clones tended on average to be more numerous among CD8+ T cells than CD4+.

This clone occurred a few times. The antigen remains undetermined. This sequence joins TRBV6-1 and TRBJ1-2, with TRBD1 matching over 9 bases. The receptor comes from an adult with an advanced solid tumor such as melanoma, head and neck, liver or kidney cancer. Sequencing was performed on CD4+ or CD8+ T cells sorted from blood, taken in a trial of the OX40 agonist ivuxolimab. The CDR3 loop is CASSEGLGTGNYGYTF. CDR3 coding DNA: TGTGCCAGCAGTGAAGGTCTCGGGACAGGGAACTATGGCTACACCTTC.